This T cell receptor (beta chain) was profiled in a study of response to subunit inactivated influenza vaccine. The study, taken as a whole, reports: Each seasonal flu vaccination may recruit only limited new T cells, authors suggested.

TCRdb reprocessed the RT-PCR reads via MiXCR and lists one record per CDR3 protein. The sample holds about 620,000 distinct CDR3 sequences; about 11% are singletons and the top ten take roughly 10%. A word on this clonotype: The antigen is not known.

The CDR3 loop spans 11 amino acids. Trimming took off 1 base at V and 8 bases at J, with 4 bases between the two ends. CDR1 is SGHDN and CDR2 is FVKESK in the germline V gene. The sequences come from PBMCs from blood, collected on the day of vaccination. The rearrangement uses TRBV14 and TRBJ2-3; D not certain. The receptor comes from a man aged 45-60 years who received an inactivated influenza vaccine. CDR3 DNA sequence: TGTGCCAGCAGCCAAGCTGCTACGCAGTATTTT. Encoded protein: CASSQAATQYF.